The T cell receptor beta chain under discussion was sequenced for a study of tumor-infiltrating lymphocytes in primary liver carcinoma. Study-wide background: Ranging in age from 30 to 69 years, the patients were men and women. Tumors were stage T1-T3 N0M0, roughly 4 to 10 cm across. The study, taken as a whole, reports: The study found a significantly higher top-250-clone fraction in tumors than in blood (p = 0.039).

A single count supports this clonotype. What it binds is unknown. Co-extracted RNA and DNA came from around 18-30 mg of unsorted bulk tissue. The patients carried chronic HBV infection and had received no treatment. Trimming took off 10 bases at V and 5 bases at J, with 17 bases between the two ends. The CDR3 is made up of 13 amino acids. Per germline, CDR1 MNHNS and CDR2 SASEGT. A primer matching the constant region was used to make TCR beta cDNA from approximately 520 ng of total RNA. ARM-PCR, slightly modified, supplied the TCR beta libraries through three nested multiplex PCR rounds. Two initial PCR rounds of around 10 cycles each paired TRBV1-TRBV30 forward primers with a C-beta reverse primer. TCRdb re-called the multiplex PCR reads through MiXCR, storing one row per CDR3 protein. Among over 95,000 distinct CDR3 sequences, 69% were seen once, and the ten largest hold over 7.5%.

This clonotype originated in a woman aged 55-70 years with primary liver carcinoma and hepatitis B virus infection. Sequencing was carried out using liver tumor tissue from sampling region 5. Subset reported: tumor region T5, tumor centre. This rearrangement joins TRBV6-1 to TRBJ1-2; D not certain. The CDR3 DNA reads as TGTGCCAACAGAGGATTGACACTTTATGGCTACACCTTC. Translated: CANRGLTLYGYTF.